This passage covers 6 T cell receptor beta chains from one sample sequenced in a study of cytomegalovirus exposure and HLA in healthy donors. PCR employed 60 Vbeta and 13 Jbeta primers. The repertoire was sequenced with immunoSEQ multiplex PCR; TCRdb's copy has only in-frame clones and lacks some. The sample table includes fewer than 85,000 clones. Specimen: PBMCs. The receptors shown here come from a female donor in good health and CMV-seropositive.

The chain couples TRBV6-1 to TRBJ2-3, with 11 bases lining up with TRBD2. Germline assignment: CDR1 MNHNS and CDR2 SASEGT. The CDR3 is 16 residues long. The V segment lost 2 bases and the J segment 4 bases; nucleotides outside the gene matches: 5. As DNA, the CDR3 is TGTGCCAGCAGTGAAACCTTAGCGGGAGGGCCAGATACGCAGTATTTT. Translated, it gives CASSETLAGGPDTQYF.

The V gene is TRBV29-1, the J gene TRBJ2-7; TRBD1 agrees at 7 bases. Germline-derived CDR1 and CDR2 are SQVTM and ANQGSEA. J gave up 6 bases and V 5 bases, and 16 bases lay outside the gene matches. CDR3 length equals 15 residues. CDR3: CSVNPQEGTGAEQYF. The CDR3 coding sequence is TGCAGCGTTAACCCGCAGGAAGGAACAGGGGCCGAGCAGTACTTC.

The chain is built from TRBV19 and TRBJ2-2; 7 nucleotides agree with TRBD2. This CDR3 is 13 amino acids long. V was pared by 5 bases and J by 6 bases, with 3 bases of the junction left unmatched. Germline-derived CDR1 and CDR2 are LNHDA and SQIVND (reference sequence). The chain's CDR3 is CASSDLAAGELFF. In DNA form, the CDR3 reads TGTGCCAGTAGTGACCTAGCGGCCGGGGAGCTGTTTTTT.

V and J are TRBV7-2 and TRBJ2-7; 8 bases agree with TRBD1. V lost 1 base, J lost 5 bases, and 4 bases stayed unmatched. The germline V gene has CDR1 SGHTA and CDR2 FQGNSA. The CDR3 is made up of 14 amino acids. This CDR3 is CASSLVAGGDEQYF. CDR3 nucleotide sequence: TGTGCCAGCAGCTTAGTGGCAGGGGGCGACGAGCAGTACTTC.

As DNA, the CDR3 is TGTGCCAGCAGTCCCTTTGGGACTAGCGGGGGTGTCGCTGGGGCCAACGTCCTGACTTTC. Translating it yields CASSPFGTSGGVAGANVLTF. The V and J genes are TRBV27 and TRBJ2-6; 14 bases are shared with TRBD2. The V and J ends lost 5 bases and 2 bases, in that order; junction bases with no gene match: 11. Germline CDR1 MNHEY, CDR2 SMNVEV (reference sequence). This CDR3 has 20 residues.

The gene calls are TRBV18 and TRBJ1-2; D unclear. The germline V gene has CDR1 KGHSH and CDR2 LQKENI. With 0 bases removed from V and 8 bases from J, the gap between germline ends came to 10 bases. CDR3 size: 13 residues. The CDR3 DNA follows: TGTGCCAGCTCACCACCCGTCCTCCTAGGCTACACCTTC. Translation gives CASSPPVLLGYTF.